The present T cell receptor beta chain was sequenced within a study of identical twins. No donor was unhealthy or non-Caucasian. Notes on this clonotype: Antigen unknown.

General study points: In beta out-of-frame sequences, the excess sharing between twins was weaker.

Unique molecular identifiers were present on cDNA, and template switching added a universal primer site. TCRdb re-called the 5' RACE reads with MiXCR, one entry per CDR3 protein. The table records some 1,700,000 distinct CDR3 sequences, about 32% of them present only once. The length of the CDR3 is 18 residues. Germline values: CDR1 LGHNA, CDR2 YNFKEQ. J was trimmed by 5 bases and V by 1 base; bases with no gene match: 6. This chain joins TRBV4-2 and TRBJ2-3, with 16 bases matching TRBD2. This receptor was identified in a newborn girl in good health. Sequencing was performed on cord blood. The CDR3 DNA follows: TGTGCCAGCAGCCAAGCCGGGACTAGCGGGAGGGCCGGAGATACGCAGTATTTT. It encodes CASSQAGTSGRAGDTQYF.